The 30 T cell receptor beta chains below come from one sample, sequenced in a study of vaccination effects on CD4 cells after COVID-19. Isolating CD4+ T cells followed about 11 days of culture. Repertoires were generated with immunoSEQ multiplex PCR, while TCRdb's copy carries only in-frame clones and drops some. The sample lists 40,000 or so clones; roughly 74% were seen once. These receptors have no identified antigens. The sequences come from CD4+ T cells from PBMCs cultured without peptide, collected before COVID-19 vaccination. The source is a human donor who received a COVID-19 vaccine.

This clone came up once. This sequence joins TRBV13 and TRBJ2-5; a weak D match, TRBD2 (7 bases). There are 14 residues in the CDR3. The V gene lost 8 bases and the J gene lost 4 bases, with 17 bases spanning the gap. The germline CDR1 and CDR2 sequences are PRHDT and FYEKMQ (reference sequence). CDR3 amino acids: CASSGRRGAETQYF. The CDR3 DNA follows: TGTGCCAGCTCCGGGAGGAGGGGGGCAGAGACCCAGTACTTC.

The rearrangement links TRBV11-3 to TRBJ1-1; no clear D gene. The germline V gene has CDR1 SGHNT and CDR2 YENEEA. There are 13 residues in the CDR3. V gave up 0 bases and J gave up 6 bases, with 8 bases separating them. As DNA, the CDR3 is TGTGCCAGCAGCTTAGATGGGCAGTCTGAAGCTTTCTTT. Translation: CASSLDGQSEAFF.

This clone was seen a handful of times. This CDR3 is CASSEDGRAHEQYF. In DNA, the CDR3 is TGTGCCAGCAGTGAAGACGGGAGGGCCCACGAGCAGTACTTC. This sequence joins TRBV2 and TRBJ2-7; 8 bases are shared with TRBD2. CDR3 length: 14 residues. Trimming took 1 base from V and 5 from J; bases not matched to a gene: 4. CDR1 and CDR2 (germline): SNHLY, FYNNEI.

This chain uses TRBV10-1 with TRBJ2-3; no firm D call. Deletions cut 5 bases from V and 2 bases from J, with 11 bases between. The CDR3 spans 14 residues. Germline V lookup: CDR1 WNHNN, CDR2 SYGVQD (reference sequence). The CDR3 coding sequence is TGCGCCAGCAGTCTGGGCTTTATCACAGATACGCAGTATTTT. Translating gives CASSLGFITDTQYF.

The J gene is TRBJ2-2, the V gene TRBV9; D is unresolved. V shed 3 bases and J shed 5 bases, with 17 bases lying between them. Germline CDR1 reads SGDLS; CDR2 reads YYNGEE. The CDR3 extends over 16 amino acids. The CDR3 spells CASSGLSFPPTGELFF. The CDR3 coding sequence is TGTGCCAGCAGCGGCCTATCTTTCCCCCCAACCGGGGAGCTGTTTTTT.

The chain is built from TRBV11-3 and TRBJ1-5, with D hard to call. The CDR3 is 13 residues long. V gave up 5 bases and J gave up 3 bases, with 8 bases separating them. Germline loops: CDR1 SGHNT, CDR2 YENEEA. This CDR3 reads CASSPGPNQPQHF. The CDR3 DNA sequence: TGTGCCAGCAGCCCCGGCCCCAATCAGCCCCAGCATTTT. The entire variable domain, with the rest obtained from reference TRBV11-3 and TRBJ1-5, is as follows: EAGVVQSPRYKIIEKKQPVAFWCNPISGHNTLYWYLQNLGQGPELLIRYENEEAVDDSQLPKDRFSAERLKGVDSTLKIQPAELGDSAVYLCASSPGPNQPQHFGDGTRLSIL.

J is TRBJ2-3 and V is TRBV5-1, with 7 bases aligning to TRBD1. The J segment lost 5 bases and the V segment lost 4 bases, leaving 7 bases of the junction unmatched. Germline CDR1 reads SGHRS; CDR2 reads YFSETQ. The CDR3 length is 14 residues. The CDR3 DNA follows: TGCGCCAGCAGCCCCGGACAGGCTATAGATACGCAGTATTTT. Its translation is CASSPGQAIDTQYF.

The genes are TRBV7-2 and TRBJ2-4; maybe TRBD2 (7 bases). V dropped 3 bases and J dropped 3 bases, with 18 bases sitting between them. Looked up from germline, CDR1 is SGHTA and CDR2 is FQGNSA. This CDR3 comprises 17 residues. DNA of the CDR3: TGTGCCAGCAGCTTGAGGGGGGGTGGGTCTGGCAAAAACATTCAGTACTTC. Amino acid sequence: CASSLRGGGSGKNIQYF. Complete variable domain (other parts from reference TRBV7-2 and TRBJ2-4): GAGVSQSPSNKVTEKGKDVELRCDPISGHTALYWYRQSLGQGLEFLIYFQGNSAPDKSGLPSDRFSAERTGGSVSTLTIQRTQQEDSAVYLCASSLRGGGSGKNIQYFGAGTRLSVL.

V gene TRBV29-1 combines with J gene TRBJ2-3; D is unclear. The CDR3 length is 11 residues. V dropped 6 bases and J dropped 5 bases, with 9 bases sitting between them. Looked up from germline, CDR1 is SQVTM and CDR2 is ANQGSEA. The CDR3 protein is CSVGPVDTQYF. The CDR3 nucleotides read TGCAGCGTCGGGCCCGTAGATACGCAGTATTTT.

The chain couples TRBV7-9 to TRBJ2-1; 9 positions match TRBD2. Trimming at V came to 1 base and at J to 5 bases, leaving 9 bases not matched to a gene. This CDR3 region has 17 residues. CDR1 SEHNR and CDR2 FQNEAQ come from the germline V gene (reference sequence). The CDR3 sequence is CASSLGRRLAGNNEQFF. The CDR3, as DNA: TGTGCCAGCAGCTTAGGCCGGCGGCTAGCGGGGAACAATGAGCAGTTCTTC.

The gene calls are TRBV24-1 and TRBJ1-5, with TRBD1 matching 7 bases. The length of the CDR3 is 13 residues. Germline assignment: CDR1 KGHDR and CDR2 SFDVKD. The J segment lost 6 bases and the V segment lost 7 bases, leaving 5 bases of the junction unmatched. As DNA, the CDR3 is TGTGCCACCAGCGCAGGGGGTGCTCAGCCCCAGCATTTT. Amino acid sequence: CATSAGGAQPQHF.

This chain uses TRBV7-9 with TRBJ1-1; 7 nucleotides align to TRBD1. The length of the CDR3 is 13 residues. Trimming cost V 8 bases and J 4 bases; bases outside gene matches: 7. Germline assignment: CDR1 SEHNR and CDR2 FQNEAQ (reference sequence). The CDR3 spells CASGPTGRTEAFF. Written as DNA, the CDR3 is TGTGCCAGCGGTCCGACAGGGCGCACTGAAGCTTTCTTT. The whole variable domain, filled in from reference TRBV7-9 and TRBJ1-1, reads DTGVSQNPRHKITKRGQNVTFRCDPISEHNRLYWYRQTLGQGPEFLTYFQNEAQLEKSRLLSDRFSAERPKGSFSTLEIQRTEQGDSAMYLCASGPTGRTEAFFGQGTRLTVV.

The CDR3: CASSPQTGANTEAFF. CDR3 in DNA: TGTGCCAGCAGCCCACAGACAGGGGCAAACACTGAAGCTTTCTTT. The V and J genes are TRBV7-9 and TRBJ1-1; 8 bases line up with TRBD1. V was clipped by 5 bases and J by 2 bases; unmatched bases: 7. Germline V CDR1 and CDR2: SEHNR, FQNEAQ (reference sequence). The CDR3 loop spans 15 amino acids.

This clone has only a few counts. The chain recombines TRBV5-1 with TRBJ1-5, with D perhaps TRBD1 (5 bases). Germline CDR1 reads SGHRS; CDR2 reads YFSETQ. The CDR3 consists of 14 residues. Trimming left V 0 bases short and J 4 bases short, with 8 bases between. CDR3 coding DNA: TGCGCCAGCAGCTTGGGGGACCTAAATCAGCCCCAGCATTTT. Its protein is CASSLGDLNQPQHF.

The rearrangement links TRBV3-1 (or the pseudogene TRBV3-2) to TRBJ2-5; 13 bases agree with TRBD2. This CDR3 has 15 amino acids. Germline trimming cut 0 bases from V and 7 bases from J; bases unmatched to any gene: 2. Germline CDR1 reads LGHDT; CDR2 reads YNNKEL (reference sequence). CDR3 in DNA: TGTGCCAGCAGCCAAGATACTAGCGGGGGGGGGACCCAGTACTTC. This sequence encodes CASSQDTSGGGTQYF.

The chain is built from TRBV6-6 and TRBJ2-3; D may correspond to TRBD1 or TRBD2 (5 bases each). V shed 2 bases and J shed 4 bases, with 13 bases lying between them. CDR1 is MNHNY, CDR2 SVGAGI, per germline (reference sequence). CDR3 length: 15 amino acids. The CDR3 sequence is CASSYGGVVADTQYF. CDR3 DNA: TGTGCCAGCAGTTACGGGGGAGTTGTAGCAGATACGCAGTATTTT.

The chain couples TRBV6-2 or TRBV6-3 to TRBJ1-2, with D perhaps matching TRBD1 (5 bases). The CDR3 sequence is 17 residues long. Between the trimmed V and J ends, which lost 6 bases and 2 bases, there was a span of 22 bases. The germline V gene has CDR1 MNHEY and CDR2 SVGEGT. DNA of the CDR3: TGTGCCAGCAGCAAAACGTCAGGGTCGGAGCGGAACTATGGCTACACCTTC. This gives the protein CASSKTSGSERNYGYTF.

The rearrangement uses TRBV6-6 and TRBJ2-3; 7 bases agree with TRBD2. V lost 5 bases to trimming and J lost 0 bases; unmatched junction nucleotides: 2. Germline lookup yields CDR1 MNHNY and CDR2 SVGAGI (reference sequence). This CDR3 has 14 amino acids. CDR3 nucleotide sequence: TGTGCCAGCAGTCCCGGGGGGAGCACAGATACGCAGTATTTT. This gives the protein CASSPGGSTDTQYF.

The rearrangement joins TRBV2 to TRBJ2-1; 15 bases line up with TRBD2. Unmatched junction bases numbered 5, after V lost 4 bases and J lost 10 bases. This CDR3 is built from 15 residues. The germline V gene has CDR1 SNHLY and CDR2 FYNNEI. CDR3 nucleotide sequence: TGTGCCAGCAGTGGGGGACTAGCGGGGGGCCGGGAGCAGTTCTTC. Translated, it gives CASSGGLAGGREQFF.

The chain joins TRBV6-5 to TRBJ2-7, with D maybe TRBD1 (6 bases). This CDR3 has 14 amino acids. Trimming pared 5 bases from V and 2 bases from J, leaving 13 bases between. Per the germline V gene, CDR1 is MNHEY and CDR2 is SVGAGI. The CDR3 loop reads CASSTLGQTYEQYF. The CDR3 DNA sequence: TGTGCCAGCAGTACTTTAGGACAGACCTACGAGCAGTACTTC.

The chain links TRBV29-1 to TRBJ2-5; no clear D gene. Germline V gene data show CDR1 as SQVTM and CDR2 as ANQGSEA. The CDR3 has 13 amino acids. V gave up 7 bases and J gave up 5 bases, with 17 bases separating them. The CDR3 nucleotides read TGCAGCGCCACGTTGCGGTCGTTCGAGACCCAGTACTTC. Its protein is CSATLRSFETQYF.

This chain links TRBV5-4 with TRBJ2-1; TRBD2 aligns across 14 bases. Per the germline V gene, CDR1 is SGHNT and CDR2 is YYREEE (reference sequence). The CDR3 is made up of 17 amino acids. V dropped 1 base and J dropped 7; count of bases not matched to a gene: 7. The CDR3 sequence is CASSLPTSGGARNEQFF. Written as DNA, the CDR3 is TGTGCCAGCAGCTTGCCGACTAGCGGGGGGGCTAGGAATGAGCAGTTCTTC.

The chain carries TRBV11-3 and TRBJ2-3, with D perhaps matching TRBD1 or TRBD2 (6 bases each). The CDR3 totals 13 residues. Deletions cut 8 bases from V and 2 bases from J, with 11 bases between. Per germline, CDR1 SGHNT and CDR2 YENEEA. The CDR3 sequence: CASGTGATDTQYF. The CDR3 region has the DNA TGTGCCAGCGGGACGGGGGCCACAGATACGCAGTATTTT.

This clone has only a few counts. The rearrangement links TRBV2 to TRBJ2-1; D tentatively fits TRBD1 or TRBD2 (5 bases each). The V end was cut by 6 bases, the J end by 0 bases, with 12 bases between. The CDR3 sequence is 15 residues long. Germline CDR1 SNHLY, CDR2 FYNNEI. CDR3 DNA: TGTGCCAGCAGCGGGACGAGATTCTCCTACAATGAGCAGTTCTTC. Its protein product is CASSGTRFSYNEQFF.

The chain has TRBV11-2 and TRBJ2-3; TRBD2 is a possible D gene (7 bases). The ends were cut back, 5 bases at V and 2 bases at J, with 20 bases in the middle. Germline assignment: CDR1 SGHAT and CDR2 FQNNGV. The length of the CDR3 is 17 residues. The CDR3 nucleotides are TGTGCCAGCAGCCAAACCCTGGGGGGGGGCCCCACAGATACGCAGTATTTT. This sequence encodes CASSQTLGGGPTDTQYF.

CDR3 coding DNA: TGCGCCAGCAGCCAAGGGGGGTTATCAGACTATGGCTACACCTTC. Its protein is CASSQGGLSDYGYTF. This chain uses TRBV4-1 with TRBJ1-2; D is perhaps TRBD1 (5 bases). V lost 1 base and J 3 bases, leaving 12 bases between the germline ends. The germline V gene has CDR1 MGHRA and CDR2 YSYEKL. CDR3 length equals 15 residues.

This clone has only a few counts. This chain connects TRBV5-1 to TRBJ1-1; D uncertain. The V end lost 2 bases, the J end lost 1 base, and 9 bases lay between the germline ends. CDR1 and CDR2 from the germline V gene are SGHRS and YFSETQ. The CDR3 runs 14 residues. Here the CDR3 reads CASSLRTGNTEAFF. CDR3 DNA: TGCGCCAGCAGCTTAAGGACGGGGAACACTGAAGCTTTCTTT.

The chain joins TRBV5-1 to TRBJ1-3, with 8 bases that match TRBD1. Germline trimming cut 0 bases from V and 0 bases from J; bases unmatched to any gene: 8. This CDR3 has 18 amino acids. The V gene's germline CDR1 is SGHRS and CDR2 YFSETQ. The CDR3 sequence is CASSLGKGQANSGNTIYF. The CDR3 DNA is TGCGCCAGCAGCTTGGGCAAGGGACAGGCGAACTCTGGAAACACCATATATTTT.

For the CDR3, the DNA is TGCGCCAGCAGCCTCAACGACAGTCCCTCTGGAAACACCATATATTTT. This codes for CASSLNDSPSGNTIYF. The chain is built from TRBV4-1 and TRBJ1-3; a weak D match, TRBD1 (5 bases). The CDR3 covers 16 residues. V shed 4 bases and J shed 0 bases, with 13 bases lying between them. CDR1 is MGHRA and CDR2 is YSYEKL in the germline V gene.

The rearrangement uses TRBV12-5 and TRBJ2-3; D possibly corresponds to TRBD1 (6 bases). Trimming took 4 bases from V and 8 from J, leaving 16 bases between them. This CDR3 is built from 14 residues. Germline V CDR1 and CDR2: LGHNT, FRNRAP. DNA of the CDR3: TGTGCTAGTGGTTCCACAGGGTCGAAGGCTACGCAGTATTTT. Translating it yields CASGSTGSKATQYF.